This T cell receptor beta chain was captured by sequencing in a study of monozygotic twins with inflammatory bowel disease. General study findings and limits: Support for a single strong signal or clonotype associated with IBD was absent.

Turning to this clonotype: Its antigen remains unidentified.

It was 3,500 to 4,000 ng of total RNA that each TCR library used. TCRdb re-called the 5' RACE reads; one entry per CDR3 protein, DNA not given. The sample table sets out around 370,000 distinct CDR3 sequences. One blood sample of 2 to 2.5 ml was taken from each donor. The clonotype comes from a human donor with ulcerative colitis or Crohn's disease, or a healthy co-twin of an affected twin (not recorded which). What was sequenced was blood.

CDR3 in amino acids: CASSQAPSAANEKLFF. This chain joins TRBV4-2 and TRBJ1-4. Germline CDR1 reads LGHNA; CDR2 reads YNFKEQ. The CDR3 totals 16 residues.